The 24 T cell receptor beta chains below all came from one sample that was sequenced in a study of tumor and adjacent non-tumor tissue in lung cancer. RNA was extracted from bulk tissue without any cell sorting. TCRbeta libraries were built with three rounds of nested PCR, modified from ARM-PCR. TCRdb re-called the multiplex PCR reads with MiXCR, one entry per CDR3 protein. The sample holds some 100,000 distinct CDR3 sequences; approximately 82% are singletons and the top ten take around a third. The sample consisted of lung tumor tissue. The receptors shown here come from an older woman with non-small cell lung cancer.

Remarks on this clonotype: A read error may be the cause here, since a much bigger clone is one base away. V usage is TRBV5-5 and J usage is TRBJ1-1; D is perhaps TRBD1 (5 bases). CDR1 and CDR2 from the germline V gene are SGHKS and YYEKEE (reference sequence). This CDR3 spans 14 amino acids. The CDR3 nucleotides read TGTGCCAGCAGCCCGGTAGGGGCGCGCACTGAAACTTTCTTT. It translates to CASSPVGARTETFF.

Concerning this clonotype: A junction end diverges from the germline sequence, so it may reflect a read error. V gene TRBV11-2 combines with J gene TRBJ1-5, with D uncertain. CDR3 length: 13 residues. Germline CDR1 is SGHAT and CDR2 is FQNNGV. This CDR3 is CASSYDSNQPQHF. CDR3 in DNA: TGTGCCAGTAGCTATGATAGCAATCAGCCCCAGCATTTT.

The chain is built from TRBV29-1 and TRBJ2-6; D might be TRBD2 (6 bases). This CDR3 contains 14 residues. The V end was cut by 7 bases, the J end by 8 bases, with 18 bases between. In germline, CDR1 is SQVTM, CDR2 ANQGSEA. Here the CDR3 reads CSGRTSGGTNVLTF. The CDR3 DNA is TGCAGCGGGCGGACCTCCGGCGGGACCAACGTCCTGACTTTC.

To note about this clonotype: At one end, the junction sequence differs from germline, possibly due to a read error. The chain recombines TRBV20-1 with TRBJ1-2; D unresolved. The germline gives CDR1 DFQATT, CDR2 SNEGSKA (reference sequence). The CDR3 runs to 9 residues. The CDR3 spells CGARDGYTF. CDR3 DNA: TGCGGTGCTAGAGACGGATACACCTTC.

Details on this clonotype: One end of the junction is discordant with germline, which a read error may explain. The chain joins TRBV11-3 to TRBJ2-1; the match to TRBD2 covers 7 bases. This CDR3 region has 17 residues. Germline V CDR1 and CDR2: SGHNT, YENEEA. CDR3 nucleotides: TGTGCCAGCAACTTAGAGTTGACTAGCAGGAGCCACAATGGGCAGTTATTC. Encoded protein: CASNLELTSRSHNGQLF. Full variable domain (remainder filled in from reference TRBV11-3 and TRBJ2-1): EAGVVQSPRYKIIEKKQPVAFWCNPISGHNTLYWYLQNLGQGPELLIRYENEEAVDDSQLPKDRFSAERLKGVDSTLKIQPAELGDSAVYLCASNLELTSRSHNGQLFGPGTRLTVL.

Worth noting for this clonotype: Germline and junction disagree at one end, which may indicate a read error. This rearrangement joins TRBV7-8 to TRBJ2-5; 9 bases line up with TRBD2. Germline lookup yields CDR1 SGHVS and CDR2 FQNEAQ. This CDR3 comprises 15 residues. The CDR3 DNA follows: TGTGTCAGCAGCTTAGAGAGCGGGAGGAAAGAGACCCAGTACTTC. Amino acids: CVSSLESGRKETQYF.

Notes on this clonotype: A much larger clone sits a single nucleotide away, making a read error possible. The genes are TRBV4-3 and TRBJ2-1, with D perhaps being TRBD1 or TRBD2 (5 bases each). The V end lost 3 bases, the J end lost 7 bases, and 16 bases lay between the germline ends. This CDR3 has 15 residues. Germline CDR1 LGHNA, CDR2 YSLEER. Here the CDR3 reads CASSHRTGRGNEQFF. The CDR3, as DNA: TGCGCCAGCAGCCACCGCACAGGCAGAGGGAATGAGCAGTTCTTC.

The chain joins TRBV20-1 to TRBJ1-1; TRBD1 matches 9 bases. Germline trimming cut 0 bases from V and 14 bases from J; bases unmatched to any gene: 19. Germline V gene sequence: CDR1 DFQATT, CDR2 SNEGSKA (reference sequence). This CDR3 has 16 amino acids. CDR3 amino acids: CSAREGIDRGDTEVFF. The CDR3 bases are TGCAGTGCTAGAGAGGGGATAGACAGGGGGGACACTGAAGTCTTCTTT.

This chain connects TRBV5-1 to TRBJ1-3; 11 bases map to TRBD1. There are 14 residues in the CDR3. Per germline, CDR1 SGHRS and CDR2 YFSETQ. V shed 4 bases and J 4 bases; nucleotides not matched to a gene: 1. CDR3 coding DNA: TGCGCCAGCAGCGGGACAGGGGGAGGAAACACCATATATTTT. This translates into CASSGTGGGNTIYF.

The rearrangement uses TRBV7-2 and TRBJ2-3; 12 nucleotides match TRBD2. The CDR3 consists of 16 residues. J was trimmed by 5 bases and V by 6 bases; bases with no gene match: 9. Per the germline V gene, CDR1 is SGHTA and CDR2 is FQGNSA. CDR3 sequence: CASRPATSGRGDTQYF. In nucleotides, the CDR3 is TGTGCCAGCAGACCAGCGACTAGCGGGAGAGGAGATACGCAGTATTTT.

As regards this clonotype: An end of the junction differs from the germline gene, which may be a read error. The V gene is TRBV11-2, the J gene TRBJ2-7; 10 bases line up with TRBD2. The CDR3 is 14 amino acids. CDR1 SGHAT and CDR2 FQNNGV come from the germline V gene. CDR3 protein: CSSGPTSGVYEQYF. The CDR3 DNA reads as TGTTCCAGCGGCCCCACTAGCGGGGTTTACGAGCAGTACTTT.

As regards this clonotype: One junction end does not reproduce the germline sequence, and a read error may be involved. CDR3 bases: TGTGCCGGCAGCCTCGCCGGGCAGGGAGGTCATAAGCAGTATTTT. Translated: CAGSLAGQGGHKQYF. The chain combines TRBV11-3 with TRBJ2-3; a possible D gene is TRBD2 (6 bases). The CDR3 length is 15 residues. CDR1 is SGHNT and CDR2 is YENEEA in the germline V gene. The full variable domain, with the rest looked up from reference TRBV11-3 and TRBJ2-3, is EAGVVQSPRYKIIEKKQPVAFWCNPISGHNTLYWYLQNLGQGPELLIRYENEEAVDDSQLPKDRFSAERLKGVDSTLKIQPAELGDSAVYLCAGSLAGQGGHKQYFGPGTRLTVL.

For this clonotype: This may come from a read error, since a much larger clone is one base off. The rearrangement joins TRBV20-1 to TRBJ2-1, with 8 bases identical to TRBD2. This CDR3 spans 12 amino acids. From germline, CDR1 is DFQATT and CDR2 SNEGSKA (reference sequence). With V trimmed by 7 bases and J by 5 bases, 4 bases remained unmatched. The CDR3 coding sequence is TGCAGTGTAACTAGCGGACACAATGAGCAGTTCTTC. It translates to CSVTSGHNEQFF.

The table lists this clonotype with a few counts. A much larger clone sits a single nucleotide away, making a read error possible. The CDR3 loop is CATSGRQDTGELFF. CDR3 sequence (DNA): TGTGCCACCTCGGGACGCCAAGACACCGGGGAGCTGTTTTTT. The J gene is TRBJ2-2, the V gene TRBV24-1; the D gene could be TRBD1 or TRBD2 (5 bases each). The V and J ends lost 9 bases and 3 bases respectively, with 13 bases between them. Germline CDR1 reads KGHDR; CDR2 reads SFDVKD. This CDR3 contains 14 residues.

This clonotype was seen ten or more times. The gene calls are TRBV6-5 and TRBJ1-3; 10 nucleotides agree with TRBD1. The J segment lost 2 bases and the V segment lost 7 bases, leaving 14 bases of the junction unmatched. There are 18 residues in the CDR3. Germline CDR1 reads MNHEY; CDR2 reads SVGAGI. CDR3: CASIGSGQGRFAGNTIYF. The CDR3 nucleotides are TGTGCCAGCATCGGATCGGGACAGGGGCGTTTTGCTGGAAACACCATATATTTT.

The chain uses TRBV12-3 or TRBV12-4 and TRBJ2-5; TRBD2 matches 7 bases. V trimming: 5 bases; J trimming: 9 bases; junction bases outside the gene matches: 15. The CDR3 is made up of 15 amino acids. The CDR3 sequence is CASSPDGGGEEAQYF. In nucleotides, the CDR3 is TGTGCCAGCAGTCCCGACGGCGGGGGTGAGGAGGCCCAGTACTTC.

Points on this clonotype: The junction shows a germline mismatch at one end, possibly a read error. CDR3 amino acids: CSVVSGSETHYF. CDR3 DNA sequence: TGCAGCGTTGTATCAGGGAGCGAAACCCATTACTTC. This sequence joins TRBV29-1 and TRBJ2-5, with D perhaps TRBD1 or TRBD2 (5 bases each). The CDR3 runs to 12 residues. In germline, CDR1 is SQVTM, CDR2 ANQGSEA.

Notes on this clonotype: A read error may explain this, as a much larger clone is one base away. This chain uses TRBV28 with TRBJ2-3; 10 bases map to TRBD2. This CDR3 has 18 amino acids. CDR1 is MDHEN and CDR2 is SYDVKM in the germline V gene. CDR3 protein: CVSHAWSGGALGTDTQYF. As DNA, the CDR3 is TGTGTCAGCCATGCCTGGAGCGGGGGGGCCTTGGGCACAGATACGCAGTATTTT.

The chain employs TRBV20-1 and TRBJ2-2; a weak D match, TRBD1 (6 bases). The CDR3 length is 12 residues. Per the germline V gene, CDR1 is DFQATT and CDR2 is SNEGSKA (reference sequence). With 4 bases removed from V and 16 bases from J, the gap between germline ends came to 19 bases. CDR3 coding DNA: TGCAGTGCTAATGGACAGACTGGGGAACAGTTTTTT. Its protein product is CSANGQTGEQFF.

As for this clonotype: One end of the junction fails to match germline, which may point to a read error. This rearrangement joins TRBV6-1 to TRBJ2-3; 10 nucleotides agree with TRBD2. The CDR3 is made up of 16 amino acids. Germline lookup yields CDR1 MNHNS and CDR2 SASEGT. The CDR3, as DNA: TGTGCCACCAGTGAATCATCAGCGGGAGGGAGGGATACGCAGTGTTTT. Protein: CATSESSAGGRDTQCF.

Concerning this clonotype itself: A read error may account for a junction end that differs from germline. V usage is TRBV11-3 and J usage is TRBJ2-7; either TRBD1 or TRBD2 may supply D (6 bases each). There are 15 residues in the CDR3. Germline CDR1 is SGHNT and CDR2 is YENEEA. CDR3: CTISLRQGTSYEHYF. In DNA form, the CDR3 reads TGTACCATCAGCTTGCGGCAGGGGACTTCTTACGAGCACTACTTC.

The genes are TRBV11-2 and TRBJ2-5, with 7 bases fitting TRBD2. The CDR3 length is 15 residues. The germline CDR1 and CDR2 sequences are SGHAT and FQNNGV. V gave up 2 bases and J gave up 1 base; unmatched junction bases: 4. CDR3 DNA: TGTGCCAGCAGCTTACTAGCGGTGTTCCAAGAGACCCAGTACTTC. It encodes CASSLLAVFQETQYF.

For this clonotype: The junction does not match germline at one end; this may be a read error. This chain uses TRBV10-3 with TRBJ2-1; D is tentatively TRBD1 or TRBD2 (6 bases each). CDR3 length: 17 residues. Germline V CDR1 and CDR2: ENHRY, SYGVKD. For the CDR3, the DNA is TGTGACATCAGGGGTTCGGGGGCGGTTCCCACCTACAATGAGCAGTTCTTC. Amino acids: CDIRGSGAVPTYNEQFF.

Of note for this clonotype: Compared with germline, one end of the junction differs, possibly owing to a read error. CDR3 in amino acids: CIPRRDQYNEQFF. CDR3 coding DNA: TGCATTCCTAGAAGGGACCAATACAATGAACAGTTCTTC. The genes are TRBV20-1 and TRBJ2-1; D tentatively fits TRBD1 or TRBD2 (5 bases each). The CDR3 is made up of 13 amino acids. In germline, CDR1 is DFQATT, CDR2 SNEGSKA (reference sequence).